Below, one TCR beta chain is given with its context. This record comes from a study of CXCR3-negative and CXCR3-positive naive CD8 T cells. Germline values: CDR1 SEHNR, CDR2 FQNEAQ (reference sequence). The CDR3 has 14 residues. All TRB cDNA libraries came from 5' RACE performed with UMI labels. TCRdb re-called the 5' RACE reads and gives one entry per CDR3 protein, without DNA. This table holds roughly 48,000 distinct CDR3 sequences. Sample: memory CD8+ T cells from blood. The source is a human donor in good health. Some clones in this sample may be carry-over from other donors' samples. The chain links TRBV7-9 to TRBJ1-2; lacking DNA, the TRBD1 call made by TCRdb goes unchecked. CDR3 in amino acids: CASSPRQGNYGYTF.